This entry concerns a single TCR beta chain. Its antigen remains undetermined. No base qualities exist here, and no much larger clone lies one base off it. To be included, a participant needed at least one PBMC sample from before ART initiation plus at least two post-ART samples. All participants with HIV were treated in the United States of America. Before DNA extraction, cryopreserved samples of about 0.95-10 million PBMC were thawed and then washed. At the time of the earliest PBMC sample, participants with HIV were aged between about 23 and 54 years. Per participant, PBMC samples came from 1-4 timepoints prior to ART initiation and 2-8 timepoints following ART initiation, for a median of 7 samples. For every participant, serial HIV viral load, CD4+ T-cell count, ART history and demographic data were obtained. Genomic DNA was extracted from unsorted PBMC with a Qiagen kit on a QIAcube, with processing performed in batches of 12 samples.

This sample is part of a study of long-term antiretroviral therapy in people with HIV (dated by TCRdb to between 2021 and 2022). Broadly, across the study: The earliest samples were collected about a decade before the 2015 WHO recommendation for immediate ART, when ART was typically delayed until CD4 counts fell. Whether ART initiation and durable HIV suppression were associated with changes in peripheral blood TRB repertoire composition and diversity was tested in a retrospective serial study. A total of about 180 cryopreserved PBMC samples were contributed to the cohort by 30 adults with confirmed HIV infection, with samples collected serially over a mean of 6 years (range 1-12). Of the approximately 30 participants with HIV, more than 10 were female. No cross-contamination during QIAcube processing was seen in test extractions of a monoclonal T-cell line run alongside roughly 30 polyclonal samples.

The research as a whole found: Inferences about post-ART repertoire changes are limited because no data were available on ART adherence, viral resistance or therapy changes. ART initiation was associated with a significant increase in TRB diversity, but diversity stayed significantly below transplant donor controls even after long-term ART. CDR3 length ranges in HIV repertoires were narrower than in controls, and network structure suggested an antigen-experienced repertoire with only a slight naive shift after ART. The samples were dated from 2004 to 2017, and the ART regimens that were used may be less effective than current ART regimens. Since PBMC availability was limited, sequencing covered only the TCR beta chain, with no alpha chain pairing. At every time point, the repertoire was dominated by expanded TRB clones first identified before ART initiation, although this dominance fluctuated and, in many PLHIV, declined after ART. Because pre-ART samples had limited cell numbers, unsorted PBMC were profiled rather than sorted CD4+ and CD8+ T cells.

Trimming costs V 0 bases and J 0 bases, and their ends lie 21 bases apart. The CDR3 sequence holds 20 residues, the cysteine and phenylalanine included. The DNA shown is the 60-base CDR3, in frame from base 1. Via the germline V gene, CDR1 is LGHNA and CDR2 YSLEER. The immunoSEQ hsTCRB v3.0 assay was used at survey level resolution to sequence the TRB variable region. TRB sequencing targeted a depth of roughly 35,000-55,000 T-cell genomes per sample. TRB libraries were pooled and sequenced on an Illumina MiSeq using a v3 150-cycle kit. Processing in the source paper ran as follows. Repertoire analysis was performed in R inside a reproducible Nextflow workflow that covered QC, data transformation and analysis. LymphoSeq2, an R package for exploring AIRR-Seq data, was used to implement the custom analyses. A few samples that yielded fewer than 5000 total TRB sequences were excluded, so that around 190 HIV repertoires were analyzed. Among the 180 to 200 HIV repertoires that were kept, around 59 were collected before ART initiation and over 120 were collected after ART initiation. Repertoires were downsampled to 5000 TRB nucleotide sequences, and summary statistics were averaged over 100 downsampling iterations. TRB sequences were retained for analysis only if CDR3 regions of at least seven amino acids were present. Diversity was assessed using a clonality score derived from Shannon entropy and using the Gini coefficient. In the repertoire networks, any two of the top 5000 CDR3 amino acid sequences were linked whenever the two sequences differed by an edit distance of one. For TRB CDR3 amino acid sequences, antigen specificity groups and MHC restriction were predicted with GLIPH2. To flag known CMV, EBV, HIV or tissue antigen associations, CDR3 amino acid sequences were matched against VDJdb and McPAS-TCR. Pre-ART, post-ART and control groups were compared with Wilcoxon signed-rank tests and Holm-Bonferroni correction. TCRdb limited this immuneACCESS table to in-frame rearrangements with V and J called. A share of clones is missing; checked studies link under half to unresolved V genes, and the rest is unexplained. That table gives V, J and clone size, and the DNA gave D and trimming. Across this sample there are roughly 50,000 clones, with about 80% seen only once. In total, the top ten clones hold 2.5% to 3% of the sample.

Recombination connected TRBV4-3 to TRBJ1-3; a tentative D match to TRBD1 spans 5 bases. Sequencing used unsorted PBMCs, obtained 0.8 years after starting antiretroviral therapy. The clonotype comes from a woman aged 18-29 years with HIV. For the CDR3, the sequence is CASSQDWGLDSLFSGNTIYF. DNA sequence: TGCGCCAGCAGCCAAGACTGGGGACTAGACAGCCTCTTCTCTGGAAACACCATATATTTT.